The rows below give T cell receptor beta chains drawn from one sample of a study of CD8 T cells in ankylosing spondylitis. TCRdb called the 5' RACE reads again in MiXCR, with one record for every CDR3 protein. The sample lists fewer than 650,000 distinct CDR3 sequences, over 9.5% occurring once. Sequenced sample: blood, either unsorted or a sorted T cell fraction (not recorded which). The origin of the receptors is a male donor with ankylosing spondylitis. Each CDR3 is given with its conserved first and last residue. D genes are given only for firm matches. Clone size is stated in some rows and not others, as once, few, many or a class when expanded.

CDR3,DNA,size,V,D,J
CATSRDTGLAGNEQFF,TGTGCCACCAGCAGAGATACGGGACTAGCGGGCAATGAGCAGTTCTTC,.,TRBV15,TRBD2,TRBJ2-1
CASSQPPGQGLANYGYTF,TGTGCCAGCAGCCAACCCCCGGGACAGGGGTTGGCTAACTATGGCTACACCTTC,.,TRBV14,TRBD1,TRBJ1-2
CASSIPIGTAEAFF,TGTGCCAGTAGTATTCCAATAGGGACAGCTGAAGCTTTCTTT,few,TRBV19,TRBD1,TRBJ1-1
CSAHTSGANVLTF,TGCAGTGCCCACACCTCTGGGGCCAACGTCCTGACTTTC,.,TRBV20-1,.,TRBJ2-6
CASGPSVSYNEQFF,TGCGCCAGCGGTCCTAGTGTGTCCTACAATGAGCAGTTCTTC,many,TRBV10-2,.,TRBJ2-1
CSASPGTTGELFF,TGCAGTGCTAGTCCCGGGACTACCGGGGAGCTGTTTTTT,.,TRBV20-1,.,TRBJ2-2
CASSEGLAGDQGAQYF,TGCGCCAGCAGCGAGGGACTAGCGGGAGACCAGGGGGCCCAGTACTTC,.,TRBV5-1,TRBD2,TRBJ2-5
CASSLAGLAGGVTGELFF,TGTGCCAGCAGCTTAGCGGGACTAGCGGGAGGGGTCACCGGGGAGCTGTTTTTT,few,TRBV7-8,TRBD2,TRBJ2-2
CASSLVLAGVANEQFF,TGTGCCAGCAGCTTAGTTTTGGCGGGAGTAGCGAATGAGCAGTTCTTC,many,TRBV11-2,TRBD2,TRBJ2-1
CASSQLPSGGNEQFF,TGTGCCAGCAGCCAACTTCCGAGTGGGGGCAATGAGCAGTTCTTC,few,TRBV3-1,.,TRBJ2-1
CASSFGGTTYNEQFF,TGCGCCAGCAGCTTTGGAGGGACTACCTACAATGAGCAGTTCTTC,.,TRBV5-1,TRBD2,TRBJ2-1
CSVLPGLRYNEQFF,TGCAGCGTCCTCCCGGGACTCAGGTACAATGAGCAGTTCTTC,many,TRBV29-1,.,TRBJ2-1
CASSPGTTLYNEQFF,TGTGCCAGCAGCCCCGGGACTACCCTATACAATGAGCAGTTCTTC,.,TRBV3-1,TRBD2,TRBJ2-1
CASSLQPFSGASGIGEQYF,TGTGCCAGCAGTTTACAACCCTTTAGTGGGGCTAGCGGGATTGGAGAGCAGTACTTC,few,TRBV27,TRBD2,TRBJ2-7
CASSWTGNNEKLFF,TGTGCCAGCAGCTGGACAGGGAATAATGAAAAACTGTTTTTT,.,TRBV7-2,TRBD1,TRBJ1-4
CAISDIGGRDNEQFF,TGTGCCATCAGTGATATAGGGGGAAGGGACAATGAGCAGTTCTTC,many,TRBV10-3,.,TRBJ2-1
CASSTLRGRSTDTQYF,TGTGCCAGCAGCACCCTGAGGGGGAGGTCTACAGATACGCAGTATTTT,many,TRBV11-2,.,TRBJ2-3
CASSQSRDRGYNEQFF,TGTGCCAGCAGCCAGTCCCGGGACAGGGGCTACAATGAGCAGTTCTTC,few,TRBV3-1,TRBD1,TRBJ2-1
CSARDPAGELFF,TGCAGTGCTAGAGATCCGGCAGGGGAGCTGTTTTTT,few,TRBV20-1,.,TRBJ2-2
CASSLDRARQYF,TGTGCCAGCAGCTTGGACAGGGCGAGGCAGTACTTC,few,TRBV5-6,.,TRBJ2-7